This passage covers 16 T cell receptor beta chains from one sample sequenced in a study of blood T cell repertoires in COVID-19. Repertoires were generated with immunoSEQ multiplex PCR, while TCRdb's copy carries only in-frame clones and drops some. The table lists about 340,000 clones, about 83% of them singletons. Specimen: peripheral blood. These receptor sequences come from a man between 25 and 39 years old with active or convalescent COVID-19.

The CDR3 is CASSFGPDTQYF. CDR3 sequence (DNA): TGCGCCAGCAGCTTTGGGCCAGATACGCAGTATTTT. The V gene is TRBV5-1, the J gene TRBJ2-3; D is ambiguous. CDR3 size: 12 residues. Trimming pared 2 bases from V and 4 bases from J, leaving 5 bases between. Germline CDR1 reads SGHRS; CDR2 reads YFSETQ.

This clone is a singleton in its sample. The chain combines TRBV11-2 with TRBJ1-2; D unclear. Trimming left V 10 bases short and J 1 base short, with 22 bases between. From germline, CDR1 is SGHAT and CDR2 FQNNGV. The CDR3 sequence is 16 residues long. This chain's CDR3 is CATLTRPQRLNYGYTF. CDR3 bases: TGTGCCACCCTTACCCGTCCCCAGCGACTTAACTATGGCTACACCTTC.

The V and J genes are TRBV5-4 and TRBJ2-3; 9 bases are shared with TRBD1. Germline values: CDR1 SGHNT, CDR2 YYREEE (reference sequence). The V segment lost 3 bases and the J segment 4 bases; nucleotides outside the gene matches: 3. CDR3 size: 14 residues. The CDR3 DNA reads TGTGCCAGCAGCTCCCGACAGGGGGCAGATACGCAGTATTTT. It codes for CASSSRQGADTQYF.

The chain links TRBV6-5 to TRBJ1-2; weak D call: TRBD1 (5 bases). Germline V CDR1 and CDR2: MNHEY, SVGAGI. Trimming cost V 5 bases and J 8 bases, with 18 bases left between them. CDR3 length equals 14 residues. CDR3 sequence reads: CASSLSGTAGGYTF. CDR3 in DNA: TGTGCCAGCAGTCTATCCGGGACGGCGGGGGGCTACACCTTC.

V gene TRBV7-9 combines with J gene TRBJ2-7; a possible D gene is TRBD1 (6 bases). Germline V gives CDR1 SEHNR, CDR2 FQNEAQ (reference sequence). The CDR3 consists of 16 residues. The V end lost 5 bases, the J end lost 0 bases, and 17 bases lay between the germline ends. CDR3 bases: TGTGCCAGCAGCCTTACCTCGGGACACAGCTCCTACGAGCAGTACTTC. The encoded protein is CASSLTSGHSSYEQYF.

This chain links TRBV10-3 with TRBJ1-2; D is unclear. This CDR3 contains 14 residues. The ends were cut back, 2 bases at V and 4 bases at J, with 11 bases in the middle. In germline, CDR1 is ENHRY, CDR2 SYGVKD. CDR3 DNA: TGTGCCATCAGTGAGCGAGGTCAGATCTATGGCTACACCTTC. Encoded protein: CAISERGQIYGYTF.

Here the CDR3 reads CASGQINYGYTF. In DNA form, the CDR3 reads TGTGCCAGCGGACAGATCAACTATGGCTACACCTTC. The J gene is TRBJ1-2, the V gene TRBV6-5, with D possibly matching TRBD1 (6 bases). Germline V gene sequence: CDR1 MNHEY, CDR2 SVGAGI. The V end was cut by 8 bases, the J end by 2 bases, with 9 bases between. This CDR3 has 12 amino acids.

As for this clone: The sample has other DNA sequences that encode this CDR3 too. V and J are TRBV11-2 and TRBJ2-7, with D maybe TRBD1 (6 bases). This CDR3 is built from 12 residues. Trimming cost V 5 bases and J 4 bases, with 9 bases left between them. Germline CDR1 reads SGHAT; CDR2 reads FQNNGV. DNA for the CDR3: TGTGCCAGCAGCCCACAGGGTTACGAGCAGTACTTC. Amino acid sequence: CASSPQGYEQYF.

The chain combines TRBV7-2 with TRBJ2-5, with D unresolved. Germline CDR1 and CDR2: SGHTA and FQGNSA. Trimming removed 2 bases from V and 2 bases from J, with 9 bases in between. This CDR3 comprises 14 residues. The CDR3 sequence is CASSLLAAQETQYF. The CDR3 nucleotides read TGTGCCAGCAGCTTATTGGCCGCACAAGAGACCCAGTACTTC.

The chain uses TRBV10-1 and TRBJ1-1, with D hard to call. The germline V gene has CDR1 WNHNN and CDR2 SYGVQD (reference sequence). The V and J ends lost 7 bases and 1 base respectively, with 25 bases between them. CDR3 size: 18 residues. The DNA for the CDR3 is TGCGCCAGCACCCGCCGTGTGGGGTCGGAGGAGGAGAACACTGAAGCTTTCTTT. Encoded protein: CASTRRVGSEEENTEAFF.

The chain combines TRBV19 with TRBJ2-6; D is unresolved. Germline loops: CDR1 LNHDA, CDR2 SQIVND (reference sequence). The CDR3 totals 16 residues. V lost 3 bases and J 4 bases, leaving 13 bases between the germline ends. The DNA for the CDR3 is TGTGCCAGTAGTATGAGCCAGGCACTGGGGGCCAACGTCCTGACTTTC. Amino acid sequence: CASSMSQALGANVLTF.

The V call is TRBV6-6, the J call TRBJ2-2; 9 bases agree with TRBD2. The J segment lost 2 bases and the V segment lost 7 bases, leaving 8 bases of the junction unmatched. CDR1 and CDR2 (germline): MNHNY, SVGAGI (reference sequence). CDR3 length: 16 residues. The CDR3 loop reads CASTKPGLANTGELFF. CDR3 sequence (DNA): TGTGCCAGCACCAAACCGGGACTAGCAAACACCGGGGAGCTGTTTTTT.

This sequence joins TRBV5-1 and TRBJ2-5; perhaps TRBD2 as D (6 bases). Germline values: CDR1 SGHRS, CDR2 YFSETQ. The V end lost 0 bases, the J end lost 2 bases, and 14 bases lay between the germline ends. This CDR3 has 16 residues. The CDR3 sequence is CASSLGPGGVQETQYF. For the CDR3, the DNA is TGCGCCAGCAGCTTGGGGCCGGGCGGGGTTCAAGAGACCCAGTACTTC.

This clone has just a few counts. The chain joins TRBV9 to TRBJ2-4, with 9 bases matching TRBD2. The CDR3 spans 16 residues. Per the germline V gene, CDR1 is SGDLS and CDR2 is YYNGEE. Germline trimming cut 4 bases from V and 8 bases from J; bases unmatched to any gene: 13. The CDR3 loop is CASSSLGAGGGDIQYF. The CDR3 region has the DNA TGTGCCAGCAGCTCCCTAGGGGCGGGAGGGGGAGACATTCAGTACTTC.

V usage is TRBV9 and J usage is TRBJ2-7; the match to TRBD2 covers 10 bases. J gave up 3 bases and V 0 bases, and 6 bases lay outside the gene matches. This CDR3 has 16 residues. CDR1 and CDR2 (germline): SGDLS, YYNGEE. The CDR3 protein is CASSVGASGGYYEQYF. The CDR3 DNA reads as TGTGCCAGCAGCGTAGGTGCTAGCGGGGGTTACTACGAGCAGTACTTC.

DNA for the CDR3: TGTGCCAGCAGTGAAGAGCTCGGCGGGGGGACAGATACGCAGTATTTT. Protein: CASSEELGGGTDTQYF. The chain uses TRBV6-1 and TRBJ2-3, with 8 bases lining up with TRBD2. Trimming took 1 base from V and 3 from J; bases not matched to a gene: 6. The CDR3 sequence is 16 residues long. Germline CDR1 and CDR2: MNHNS and SASEGT.